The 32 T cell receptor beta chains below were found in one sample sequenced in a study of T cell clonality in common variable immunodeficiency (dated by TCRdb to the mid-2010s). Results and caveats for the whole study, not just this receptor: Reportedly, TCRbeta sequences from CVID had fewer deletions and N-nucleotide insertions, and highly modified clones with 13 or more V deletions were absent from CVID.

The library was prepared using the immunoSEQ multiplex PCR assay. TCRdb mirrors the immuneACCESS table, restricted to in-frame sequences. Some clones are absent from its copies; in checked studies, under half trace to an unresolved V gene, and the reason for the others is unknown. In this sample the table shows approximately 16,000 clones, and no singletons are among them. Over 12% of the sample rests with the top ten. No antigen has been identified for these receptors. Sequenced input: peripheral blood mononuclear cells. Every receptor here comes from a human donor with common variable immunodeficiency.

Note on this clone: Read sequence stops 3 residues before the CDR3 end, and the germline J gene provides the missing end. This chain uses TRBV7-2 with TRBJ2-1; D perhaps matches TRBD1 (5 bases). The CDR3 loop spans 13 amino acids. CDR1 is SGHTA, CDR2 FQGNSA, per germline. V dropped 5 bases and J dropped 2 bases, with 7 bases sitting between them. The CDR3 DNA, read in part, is TGTGCCAGCAGCGACAGAGCCTACAATGAG. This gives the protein CASSDRAYNE. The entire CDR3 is CASSDRAYNEQFF. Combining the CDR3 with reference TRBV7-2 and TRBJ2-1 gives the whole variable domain GAGVSQSPSNKVTEKGKDVELRCDPISGHTALYWYRQSLGQGLEFLIYFQGNSAPDKSGLPSDRFSAERTGGSVSTLTIQRTQQEDSAVYLCASSDRAYNEQFFGPGTRLTVL.

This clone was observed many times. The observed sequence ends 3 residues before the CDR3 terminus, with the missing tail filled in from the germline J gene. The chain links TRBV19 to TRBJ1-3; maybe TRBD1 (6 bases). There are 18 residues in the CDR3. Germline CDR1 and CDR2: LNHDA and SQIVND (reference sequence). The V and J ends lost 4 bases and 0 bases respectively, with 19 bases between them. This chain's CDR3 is CASSNPGQRVHSGNTIYF. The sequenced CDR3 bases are TGTGCCAGTAGTAACCCGGGACAAAGGGTCCACTCTGGAAACACC.

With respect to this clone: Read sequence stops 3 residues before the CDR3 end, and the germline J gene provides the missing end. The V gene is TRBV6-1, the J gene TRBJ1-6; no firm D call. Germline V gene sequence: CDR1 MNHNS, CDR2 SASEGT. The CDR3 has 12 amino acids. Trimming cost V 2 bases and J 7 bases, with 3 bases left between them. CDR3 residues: CASSERNSPLHF. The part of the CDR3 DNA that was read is TGTGCCAGCAGTGAAAGGAATTCACCC.

The chain's CDR3 is CSARDRISGGAGETQYF. CDR3 DNA (partial): TGCAGTGCTAGAGACCGTATCAGCGGGGGGGCCGGAGAGACC. The V and J genes are TRBV20-1 and TRBJ2-5, with 10 bases matching TRBD2. The sequenced fragment ends 3 residues before the CDR3 boundary, so the rest is inferred from the germline J gene. Germline V gene sequence: CDR1 DFQATT, CDR2 SNEGSKA (reference sequence). The CDR3 has 17 residues. V was clipped by 0 bases and J by 4 bases; unmatched bases: 11.

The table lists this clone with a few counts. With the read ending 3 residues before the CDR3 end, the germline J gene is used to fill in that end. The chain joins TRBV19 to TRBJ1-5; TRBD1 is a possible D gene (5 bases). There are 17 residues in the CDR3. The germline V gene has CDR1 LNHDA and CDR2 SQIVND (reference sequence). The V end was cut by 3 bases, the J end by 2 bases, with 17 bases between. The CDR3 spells CASSIAGSRNGNQPQHF. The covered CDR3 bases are TGTGCCAGTAGTATTGCAGGGTCCCGGAACGGCAATCAGCCC. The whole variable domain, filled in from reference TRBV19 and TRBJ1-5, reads DGGITQSPKYLFRKEGQNVTLSCEQNLNHDAMYWYRQDPGQGLRLIYYSQIVNDFQKGDIAEGYSVSREKKESFPLTVTSAQKNPTAFYLCASSIAGSRNGNQPQHFGDGTRLSIL.

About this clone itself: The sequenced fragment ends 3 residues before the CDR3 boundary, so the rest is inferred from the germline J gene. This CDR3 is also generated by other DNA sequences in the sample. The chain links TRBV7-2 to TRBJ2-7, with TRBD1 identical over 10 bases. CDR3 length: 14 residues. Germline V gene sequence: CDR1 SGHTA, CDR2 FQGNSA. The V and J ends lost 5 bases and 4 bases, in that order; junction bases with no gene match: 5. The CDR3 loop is CASSPDRGRYEQYF. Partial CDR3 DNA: TGTGCCAGCAGCCCGGACAGGGGGAGGTACGAG.

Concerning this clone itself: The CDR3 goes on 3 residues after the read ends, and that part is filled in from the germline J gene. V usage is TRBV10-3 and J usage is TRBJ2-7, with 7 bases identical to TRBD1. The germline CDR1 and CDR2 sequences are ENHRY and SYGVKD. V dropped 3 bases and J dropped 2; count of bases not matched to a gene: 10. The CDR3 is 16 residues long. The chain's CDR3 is CAISEHDRAPTYEQYF. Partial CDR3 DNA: TGTGCCATCAGTGAACACGACAGGGCCCCTACCTACGAG.

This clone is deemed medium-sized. The CDR3 reads CASSHRGRGYSPLHF. The sequenced part of the CDR3 DNA is TGTGCCAGCTCCCACCGTGGCAGGGGCTATTCACCC. The chain uses TRBV5-6 and TRBJ1-6; TRBD1 might be the D (6 bases). The DNA ends 3 residues before the CDR3 does, and the rest of the CDR3 is filled in from the germline J gene. CDR3 size: 15 residues. Deletions cut 7 bases from V and 8 bases from J, with 19 bases between. The germline V gene has CDR1 SGHDT and CDR2 YYEEEE.

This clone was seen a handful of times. CDR3 region: CASSSPGLRYEQYF. Incomplete CDR3 DNA: TGTGCCAGCAGCTCTCCGGGACTCCGATACGAG. The chain links TRBV7-2 to TRBJ2-7, with a possible D match to TRBD2 (6 bases). The CDR3 is cut off 3 residues early in the read; its end comes from the germline J gene. V gave up 4 bases and J gave up 4 bases, with 14 bases separating them. The CDR3 is made up of 14 amino acids. Germline V gene data show CDR1 as SGHTA and CDR2 as FQGNSA. Together with reference TRBV7-2 and TRBJ2-7, the CDR3 gives the full variable domain: GAGVSQSPSNKVTEKGKDVELRCDPISGHTALYWYRQSLGQGLEFLIYFQGNSAPDKSGLPSDRFSAERTGGSVSTLTIQRTQQEDSAVYLCASSSPGLRYEQYFGPGTRLTVT.

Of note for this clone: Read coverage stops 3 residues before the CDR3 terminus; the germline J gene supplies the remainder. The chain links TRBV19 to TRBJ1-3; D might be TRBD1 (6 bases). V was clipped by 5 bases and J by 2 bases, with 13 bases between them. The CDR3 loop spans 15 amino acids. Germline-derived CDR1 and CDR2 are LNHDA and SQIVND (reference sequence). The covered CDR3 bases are TGTGCCAGTAGTTTAACAGGGACGACTGGAAACACC. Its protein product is CASSLTGTTGNT. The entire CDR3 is CASSLTGTTGNTIYF. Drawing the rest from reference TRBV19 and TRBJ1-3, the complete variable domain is DGGITQSPKYLFRKEGQNVTLSCEQNLNHDAMYWYRQDPGQGLRLIYYSQIVNDFQKGDIAEGYSVSREKKESFPLTVTSAQKNPTAFYLCASSLTGTTGNTIYFGEGSWLTVV.

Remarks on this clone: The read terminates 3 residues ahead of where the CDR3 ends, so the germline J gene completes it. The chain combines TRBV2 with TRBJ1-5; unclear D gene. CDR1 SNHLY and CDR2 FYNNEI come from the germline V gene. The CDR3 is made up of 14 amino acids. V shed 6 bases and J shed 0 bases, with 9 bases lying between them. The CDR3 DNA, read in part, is TGTGCCAGCAGGGCGGATAATAGCAATCAGCCC. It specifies CASRADNSNQP. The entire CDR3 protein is CASRADNSNQPQHF.

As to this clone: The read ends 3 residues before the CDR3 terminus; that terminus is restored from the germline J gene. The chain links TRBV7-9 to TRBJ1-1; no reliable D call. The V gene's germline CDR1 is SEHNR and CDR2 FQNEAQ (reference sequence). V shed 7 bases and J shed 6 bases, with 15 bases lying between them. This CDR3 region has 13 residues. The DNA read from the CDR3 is TGTGCCAGCATGATAGCGGGGTTTTCTGAA. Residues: CASMIAGFSE. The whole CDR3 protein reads CASMIAGFSEAFF.

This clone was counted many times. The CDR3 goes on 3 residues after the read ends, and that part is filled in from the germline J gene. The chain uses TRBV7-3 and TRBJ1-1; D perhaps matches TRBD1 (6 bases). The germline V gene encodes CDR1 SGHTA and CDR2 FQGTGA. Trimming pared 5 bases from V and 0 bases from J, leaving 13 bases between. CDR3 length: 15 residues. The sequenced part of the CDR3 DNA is TGTGCCAGCAGCCCCACGACAGGATTGAACACTGAA. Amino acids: CASSPTTGLNTE. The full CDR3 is CASSPTTGLNTEAFF.

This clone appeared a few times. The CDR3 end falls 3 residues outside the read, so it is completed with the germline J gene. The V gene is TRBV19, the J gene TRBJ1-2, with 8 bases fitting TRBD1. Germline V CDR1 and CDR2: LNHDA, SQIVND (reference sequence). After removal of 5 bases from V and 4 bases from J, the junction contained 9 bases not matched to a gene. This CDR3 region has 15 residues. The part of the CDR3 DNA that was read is TGTGCCAGTAGTCTAATGACAGGGGTCGGCTATGGC. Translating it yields CASSLMTGVGYG. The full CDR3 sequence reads CASSLMTGVGYGYTF.

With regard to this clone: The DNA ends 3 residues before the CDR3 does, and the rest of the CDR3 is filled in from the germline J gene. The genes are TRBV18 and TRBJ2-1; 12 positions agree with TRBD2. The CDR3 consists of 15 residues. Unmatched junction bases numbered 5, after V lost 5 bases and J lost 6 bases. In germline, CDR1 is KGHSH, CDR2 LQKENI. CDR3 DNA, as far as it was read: TGTGCCAGCTCAATCGGACTAGCGGGGAGCAATGAG. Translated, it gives CASSIGLAGSNE. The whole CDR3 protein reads CASSIGLAGSNEQFF.

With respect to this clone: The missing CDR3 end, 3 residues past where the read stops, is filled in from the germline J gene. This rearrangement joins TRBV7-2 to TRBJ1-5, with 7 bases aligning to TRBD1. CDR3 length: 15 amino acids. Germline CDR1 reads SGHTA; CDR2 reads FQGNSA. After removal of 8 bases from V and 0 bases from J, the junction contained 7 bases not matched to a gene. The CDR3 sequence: CASSGTANSNQPQHF. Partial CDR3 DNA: TGTGCCAGCTCCGGGACAGCGAATAGCAATCAGCCC.

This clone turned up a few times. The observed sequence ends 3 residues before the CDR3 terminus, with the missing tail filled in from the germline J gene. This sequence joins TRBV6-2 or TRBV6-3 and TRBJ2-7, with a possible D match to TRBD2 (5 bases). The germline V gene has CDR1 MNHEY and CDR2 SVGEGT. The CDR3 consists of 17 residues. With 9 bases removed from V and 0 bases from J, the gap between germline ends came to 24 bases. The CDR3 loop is CASEGGRFPRTSYEQYF. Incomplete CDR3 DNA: TGTGCCAGTGAGGGCGGGCGATTCCCTAGGACCTCCTACGAG.

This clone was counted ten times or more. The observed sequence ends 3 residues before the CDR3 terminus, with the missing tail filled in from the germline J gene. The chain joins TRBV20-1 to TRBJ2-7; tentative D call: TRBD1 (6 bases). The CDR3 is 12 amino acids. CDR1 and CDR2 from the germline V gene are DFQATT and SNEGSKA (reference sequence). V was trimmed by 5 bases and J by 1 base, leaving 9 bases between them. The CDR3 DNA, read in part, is TGCAGTGCTGGGGGCGGATCCTACGAG. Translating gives CSAGGGSYE. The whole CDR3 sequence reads CSAGGGSYEQYF.

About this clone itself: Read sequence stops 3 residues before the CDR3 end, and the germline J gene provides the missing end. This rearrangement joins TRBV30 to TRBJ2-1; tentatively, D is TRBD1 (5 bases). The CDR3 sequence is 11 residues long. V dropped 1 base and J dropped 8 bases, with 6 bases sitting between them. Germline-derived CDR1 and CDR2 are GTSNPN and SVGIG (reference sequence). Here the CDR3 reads CAWSGGDEQFF. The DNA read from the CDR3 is TGTGCCTGGAGTGGGGGCGATGAG. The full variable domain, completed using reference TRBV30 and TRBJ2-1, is SQTIHQWPATLVQPVGSPLSLECTVEGTSNPNLYWYRQAAGRGLQLLFYSVGIGQISSEVPQNLSASRPQDRQFILSSKKLLLSDSGFYLCAWSGGDEQFFGPGTRLTVL.

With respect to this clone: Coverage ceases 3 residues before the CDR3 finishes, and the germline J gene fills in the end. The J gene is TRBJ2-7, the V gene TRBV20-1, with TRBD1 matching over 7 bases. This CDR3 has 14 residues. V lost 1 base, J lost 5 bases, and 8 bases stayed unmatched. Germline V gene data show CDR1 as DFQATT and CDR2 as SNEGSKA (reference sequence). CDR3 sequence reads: CSARGSRGNHEQYF. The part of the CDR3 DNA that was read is TGCAGTGCTAGAGGCAGCAGGGGGAACCACGAG.

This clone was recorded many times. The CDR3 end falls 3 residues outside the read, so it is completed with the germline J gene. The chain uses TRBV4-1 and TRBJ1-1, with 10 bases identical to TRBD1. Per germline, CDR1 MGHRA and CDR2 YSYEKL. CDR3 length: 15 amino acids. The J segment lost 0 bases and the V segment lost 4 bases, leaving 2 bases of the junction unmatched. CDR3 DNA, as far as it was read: TGCGCCAGCAGCCCTGGACAGGGGGTGAACACTGAA. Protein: CASSPGQGVNTE. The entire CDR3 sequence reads CASSPGQGVNTEAFF.

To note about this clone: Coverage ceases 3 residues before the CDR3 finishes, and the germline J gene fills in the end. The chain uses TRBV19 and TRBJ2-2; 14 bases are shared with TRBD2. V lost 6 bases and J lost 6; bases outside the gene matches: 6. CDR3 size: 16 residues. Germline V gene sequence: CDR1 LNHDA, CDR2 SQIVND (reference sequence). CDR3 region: CASSATSGGVSGELFF. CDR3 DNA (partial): TGTGCCAGTAGCGCGACTAGCGGGGGGGTGTCCGGGGAG.

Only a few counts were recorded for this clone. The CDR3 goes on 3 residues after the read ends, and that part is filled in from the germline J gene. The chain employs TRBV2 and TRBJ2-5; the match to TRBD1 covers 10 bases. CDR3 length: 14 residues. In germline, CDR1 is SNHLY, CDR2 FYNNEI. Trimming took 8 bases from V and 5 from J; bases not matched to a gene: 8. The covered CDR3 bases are TGTGCCAGCTCCGGGACAGGGGTCCGGGAGACC. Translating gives CASSGTGVRET. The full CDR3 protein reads CASSGTGVRETQYF. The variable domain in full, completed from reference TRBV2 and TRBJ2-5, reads EPEVTQTPSHQVTQMGQEVILRCVPISNHLYFYWYRQILGQKVEFLVSFYNNEISEKSEIFDDQFSVERPDGSNFTLKIRSTKLEDSAMYFCASSGTGVRETQYFGPGTRLLVL.

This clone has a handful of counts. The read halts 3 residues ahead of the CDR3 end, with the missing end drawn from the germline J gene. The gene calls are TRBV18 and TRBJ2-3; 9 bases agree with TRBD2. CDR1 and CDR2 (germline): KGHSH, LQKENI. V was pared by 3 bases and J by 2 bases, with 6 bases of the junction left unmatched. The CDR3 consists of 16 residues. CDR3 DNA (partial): TGTGCCAGCTCACCGATCGCGGGGGGGCTCACAGATACG. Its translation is CASSPIAGGLTDT. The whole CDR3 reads CASSPIAGGLTDTQYF.

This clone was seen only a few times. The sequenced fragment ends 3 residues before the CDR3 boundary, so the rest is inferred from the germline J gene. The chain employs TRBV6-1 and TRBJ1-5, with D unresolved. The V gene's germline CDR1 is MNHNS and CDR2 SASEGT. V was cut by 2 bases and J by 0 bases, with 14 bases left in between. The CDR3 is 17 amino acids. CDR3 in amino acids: CASSELGWANSNQPQHF. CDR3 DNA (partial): TGTGCCAGCAGTGAATTAGGTTGGGCTAATAGCAATCAGCCC.

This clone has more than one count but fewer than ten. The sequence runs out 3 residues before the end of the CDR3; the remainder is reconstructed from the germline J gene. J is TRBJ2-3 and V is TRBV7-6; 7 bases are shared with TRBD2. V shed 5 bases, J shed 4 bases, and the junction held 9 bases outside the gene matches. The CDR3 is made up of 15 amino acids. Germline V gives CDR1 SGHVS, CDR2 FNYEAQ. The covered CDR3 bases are TGTGCCAGCAGCGCAGTTAGCGGGTCGTCAGATACG. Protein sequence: CASSAVSGSSDT. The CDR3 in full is CASSAVSGSSDTQYF.

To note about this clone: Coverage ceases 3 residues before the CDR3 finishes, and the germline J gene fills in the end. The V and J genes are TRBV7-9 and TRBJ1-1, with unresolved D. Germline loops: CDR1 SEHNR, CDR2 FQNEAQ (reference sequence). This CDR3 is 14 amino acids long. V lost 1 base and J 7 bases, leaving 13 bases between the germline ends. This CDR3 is CASSLVQGSGEAFF. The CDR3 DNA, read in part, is TGTGCCAGCAGCTTAGTCCAAGGAAGCGGTGAA.

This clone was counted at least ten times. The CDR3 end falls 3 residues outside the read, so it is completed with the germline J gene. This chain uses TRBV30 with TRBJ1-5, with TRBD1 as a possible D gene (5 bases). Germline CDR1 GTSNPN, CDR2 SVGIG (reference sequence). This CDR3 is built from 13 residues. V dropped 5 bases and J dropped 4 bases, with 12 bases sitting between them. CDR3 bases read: TGTGCCTGGGACAAAGCAGGGAATCAGCCC. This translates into CAWDKAGNQP. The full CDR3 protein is CAWDKAGNQPQHF.

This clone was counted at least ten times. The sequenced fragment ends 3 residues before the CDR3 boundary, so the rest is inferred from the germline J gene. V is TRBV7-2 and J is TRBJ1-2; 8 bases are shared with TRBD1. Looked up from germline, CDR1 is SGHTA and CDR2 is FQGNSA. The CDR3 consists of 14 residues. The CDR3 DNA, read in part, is TGTGCCAGCAGCTTAGCGACAGGGGAGGTCGGC. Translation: CASSLATGEVG. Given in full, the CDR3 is CASSLATGEVGYTF.

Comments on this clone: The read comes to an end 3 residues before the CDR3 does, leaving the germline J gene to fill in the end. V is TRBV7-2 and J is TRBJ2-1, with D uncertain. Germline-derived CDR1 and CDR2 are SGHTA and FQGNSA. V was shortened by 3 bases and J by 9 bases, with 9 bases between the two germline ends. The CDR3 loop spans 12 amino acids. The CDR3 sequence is CASSLRNGEQFF. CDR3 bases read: TGTGCCAGCAGCTTGCGGAATGGTGAG.

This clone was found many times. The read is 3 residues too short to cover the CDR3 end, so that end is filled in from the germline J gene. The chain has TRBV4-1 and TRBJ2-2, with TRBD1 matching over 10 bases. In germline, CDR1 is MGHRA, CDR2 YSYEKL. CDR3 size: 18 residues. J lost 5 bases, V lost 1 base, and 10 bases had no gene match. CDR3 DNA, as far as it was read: TGCGCCAGCAGCCAAGGACAGGGGGCGCGTGTAGGGACCGGGGAG. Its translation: CASSQGQGARVGTGE. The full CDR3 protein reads CASSQGQGARVGTGELFF.

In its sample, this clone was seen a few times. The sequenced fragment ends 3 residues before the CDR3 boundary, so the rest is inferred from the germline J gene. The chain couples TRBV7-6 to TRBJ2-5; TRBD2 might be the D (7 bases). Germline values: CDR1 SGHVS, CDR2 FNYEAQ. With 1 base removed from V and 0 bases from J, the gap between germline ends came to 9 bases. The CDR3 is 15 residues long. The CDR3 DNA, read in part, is TGTGCCAGCAGCTTAGTGGGGGGGCACCAAGAGACC. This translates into CASSLVGGHQET. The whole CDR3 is CASSLVGGHQETQYF.